This entry lists 10 T cell receptor beta chains sequenced from one sample in a study of blood T cells in healthy people across ages. The authors ran a second PCR of about 7 to 11 cycles using a sample-barcoded 5' primer and a J-beta primer mix. TCRdb re-derived calls from the 5' RACE reads in MiXCR, one entry per CDR3 protein. Altogether 1.5 million to 1.8 million distinct CDR3 sequences are present, 35% to 45% being singletons, with the ten largest covering just over 4%. The sample comprised blood. The receptor source for this set is a woman aged 18-29 years in good health.

The chain has TRBV7-9 and TRBJ1-5; D unresolved. This CDR3 has 14 amino acids. The germline V gene has CDR1 SEHNR and CDR2 FQNEAQ (reference sequence). V lost 3 bases to trimming and J lost 1 base, with 7 bases between them. The CDR3 bases are TGTGCCAGCAGCTTCATATGGAGCAATCAGCCCCAGCATTTT. Its translation: CASSFIWSNQPQHF.

The chain carries TRBV4-2 and TRBJ1-2, with a weak D call TRBD1 (5 bases). This CDR3 spans 18 amino acids. V lost 3 bases and J 2 bases, leaving 22 bases between the germline ends. The V gene's germline CDR1 is LGHNA and CDR2 YNFKEQ. The CDR3 bases are TGTGCCAGCAGCCAGACCCGGAGTACCCCGGCAGGGAACTATGGCTACACCTTC. It specifies CASSQTRSTPAGNYGYTF.

V usage is TRBV9 and J usage is TRBJ2-1, with unresolved D. V was pared by 0 bases and J by 11 bases, with 9 bases between. Germline V gene sequence: CDR1 SGDLS, CDR2 YYNGEE. CDR3 length: 12 amino acids. This CDR3 is CASSVGGDQQFF. The CDR3 coding sequence is TGTGCCAGCAGCGTAGGAGGAGATCAGCAGTTCTTC.

The chain couples TRBV6-4 to TRBJ2-7; D gene uncertain. Looked up from germline, CDR1 is MRHNA and CDR2 is SNTAGT. The CDR3 spans 13 residues. The V gene lost 2 bases and the J gene lost 7 bases, with 12 bases spanning the gap. The chain's CDR3 is CASSDQKGDEQYF. In nucleotides, the CDR3 is TGTGCCAGCAGTGACCAAAAGGGCGATGAGCAGTACTTC.

This clonotype has only a few counts. The chain employs TRBV20-1 and TRBJ1-2, with 9 bases that match TRBD1. Germline V gene data show CDR1 as DFQATT and CDR2 as SNEGSKA (reference sequence). V shed 3 bases, J shed 7 bases, and the junction held 12 bases outside the gene matches. This CDR3 is 15 amino acids long. The DNA for the CDR3 is TGCAGTGCTAGCCTGACAGGGGGGCAGTTGGGTGGCTACACCTTC. Protein sequence: CSASLTGGQLGGYTF.

In this sample, this clonotype turned up a few times. The J gene is TRBJ2-3, the V gene TRBV29-1, with D perhaps assigned TRBD1 or TRBD2 (5 bases each). There are 16 residues in the CDR3. The germline V gene encodes CDR1 SQVTM and CDR2 ANQGSEA. V was pared by 0 bases and J by 0 bases, with 13 bases between. The CDR3: CSVEEWGSTSTDTQYF. CDR3 DNA sequence: TGCAGCGTTGAAGAGTGGGGGAGCACTAGCACAGATACGCAGTATTTT.

The table lists this clonotype with a few counts. V and J are TRBV7-6 and TRBJ2-1, with D hard to call. The germline V gene has CDR1 SGHVS and CDR2 FNYEAQ. The CDR3 covers 18 residues. V was cut by 0 bases and J by 2 bases, with 17 bases left in between. The CDR3 sequence is CASSLATDSRPTYNEQFF. The CDR3 DNA reads as TGTGCCAGCAGCTTAGCGACCGATTCTAGGCCTACCTACAATGAGCAGTTCTTC.

The chain couples TRBV24-1 to TRBJ2-1; possible D gene TRBD1, 6 bases. Germline CDR1 reads KGHDR; CDR2 reads SFDVKD. The CDR3 consists of 16 residues. The ends were cut back, 2 bases at V and 9 bases at J, with 19 bases in the middle. CDR3 loop: CATSDSGTRGWGEQFF. Here the CDR3 DNA reads TGTGCCACCAGTGATTCAGGGACAAGGGGGTGGGGTGAGCAGTTCTTC.

The chain has TRBV7-2 and TRBJ2-4; D not resolved. The germline V gene encodes CDR1 SGHTA and CDR2 FQGNSA. Trimming shortened V by 1 base and J by 8 bases, and 15 bases separated the two germline ends. This CDR3 comprises 15 residues. The CDR3 loop reads CASSLGGESSDIQYF. The CDR3 DNA sequence: TGTGCCAGCAGCTTAGGTGGGGAATCTTCGGACATTCAGTACTTC. Full variable domain (outside the CDR3, taken from reference TRBV7-2 and TRBJ2-4): GAGVSQSPSNKVTEKGKDVELRCDPISGHTALYWYRQSLGQGLEFLIYFQGNSAPDKSGLPSDRFSAERTGGSVSTLTIQRTQQEDSAVYLCASSLGGESSDIQYFGAGTRLSVL.

This clonotype appeared a few times. J is TRBJ2-5 and V is TRBV7-2; TRBD2 agrees at 7 bases. V shed 0 bases, J shed 4 bases, and the junction held 8 bases outside the gene matches. Per the germline V gene, CDR1 is SGHTA and CDR2 is FQGNSA. This CDR3 region has 16 residues. CDR3 protein: CASSLALVAGVETQYF. The CDR3 DNA sequence: TGTGCCAGCAGCTTAGCGCTAGTGGCGGGAGTAGAGACCCAGTACTTC.